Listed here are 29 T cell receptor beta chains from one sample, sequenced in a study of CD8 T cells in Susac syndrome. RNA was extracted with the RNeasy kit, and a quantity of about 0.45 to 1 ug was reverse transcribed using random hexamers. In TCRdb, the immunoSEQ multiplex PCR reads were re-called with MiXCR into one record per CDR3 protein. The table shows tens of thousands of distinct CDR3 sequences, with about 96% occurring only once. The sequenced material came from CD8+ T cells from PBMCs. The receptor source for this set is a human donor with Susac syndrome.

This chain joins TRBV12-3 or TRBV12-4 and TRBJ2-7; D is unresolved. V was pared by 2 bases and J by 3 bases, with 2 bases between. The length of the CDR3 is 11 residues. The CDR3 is CASSLYYEQYF. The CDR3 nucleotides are TGTGCCAGCAGTTTATACTACGAGCAGTACTTC.

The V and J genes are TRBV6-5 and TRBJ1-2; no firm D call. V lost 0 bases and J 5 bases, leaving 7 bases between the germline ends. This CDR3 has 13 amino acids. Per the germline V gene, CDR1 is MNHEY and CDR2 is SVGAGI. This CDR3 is CASSYSAGYGYTF. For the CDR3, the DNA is TGTGCCAGCAGTTACTCTGCGGGTTATGGCTACACCTTC.

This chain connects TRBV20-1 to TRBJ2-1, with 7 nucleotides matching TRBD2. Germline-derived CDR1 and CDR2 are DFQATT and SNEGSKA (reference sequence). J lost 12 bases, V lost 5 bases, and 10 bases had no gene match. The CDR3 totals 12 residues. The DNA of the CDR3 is TGCAGTGCTGGCGATAGCGGGCGGGCGCAGTTCTTC. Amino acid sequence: CSAGDSGRAQFF.

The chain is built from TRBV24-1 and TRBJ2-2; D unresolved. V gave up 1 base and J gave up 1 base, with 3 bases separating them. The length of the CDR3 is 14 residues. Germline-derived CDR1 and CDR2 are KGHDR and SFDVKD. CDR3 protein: CATSDFGNTGELFF. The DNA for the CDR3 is TGTGCCACCAGTGATTTCGGGAACACCGGGGAGCTGTTTTTT.

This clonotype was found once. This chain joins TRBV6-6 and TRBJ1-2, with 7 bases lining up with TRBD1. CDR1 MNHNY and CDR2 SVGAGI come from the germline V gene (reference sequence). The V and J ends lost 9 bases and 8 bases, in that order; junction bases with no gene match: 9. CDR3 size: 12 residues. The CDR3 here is CASLPKGAGYTF. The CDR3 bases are TGTGCCAGTTTGCCTAAGGGGGCGGGCTACACCTTC.

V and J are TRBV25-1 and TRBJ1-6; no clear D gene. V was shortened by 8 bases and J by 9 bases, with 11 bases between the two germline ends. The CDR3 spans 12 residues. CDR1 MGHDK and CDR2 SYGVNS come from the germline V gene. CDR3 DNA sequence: TGTGCCAGCCCTTATCCCGCTTCACCCCTCCACTTT. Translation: CASPYPASPLHF.

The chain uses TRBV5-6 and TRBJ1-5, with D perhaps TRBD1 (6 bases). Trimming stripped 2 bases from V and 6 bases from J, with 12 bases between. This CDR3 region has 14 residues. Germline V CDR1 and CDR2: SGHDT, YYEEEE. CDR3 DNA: TGTGCCAGCAGCTTCCAGGGGAAGTCTCAGCCCCAGCATTTT. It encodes CASSFQGKSQPQHF.

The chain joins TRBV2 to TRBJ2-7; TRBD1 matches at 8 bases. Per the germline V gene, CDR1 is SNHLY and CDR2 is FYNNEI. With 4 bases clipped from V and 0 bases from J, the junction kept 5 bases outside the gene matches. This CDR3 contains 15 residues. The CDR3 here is CASSVGQASSYEQYF. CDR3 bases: TGTGCCAGCAGTGTGGGACAGGCCAGCTCCTACGAGCAGTACTTC.

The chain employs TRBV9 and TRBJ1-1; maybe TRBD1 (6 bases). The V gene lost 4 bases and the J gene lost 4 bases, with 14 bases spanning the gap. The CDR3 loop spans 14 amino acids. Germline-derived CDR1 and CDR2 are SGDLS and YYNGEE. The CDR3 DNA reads TGTGCCAGCAGCTTTCAGGGGTCTTCCACTGAAGCTTTCTTT. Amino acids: CASSFQGSSTEAFF.

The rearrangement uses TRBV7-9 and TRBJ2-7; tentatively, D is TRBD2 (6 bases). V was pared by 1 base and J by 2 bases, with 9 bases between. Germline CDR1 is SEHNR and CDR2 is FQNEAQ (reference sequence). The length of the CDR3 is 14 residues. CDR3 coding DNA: TGTGCCAGCAGCTTAGTAACTAGCCCCTACGAGCAGTACTTC. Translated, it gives CASSLVTSPYEQYF.

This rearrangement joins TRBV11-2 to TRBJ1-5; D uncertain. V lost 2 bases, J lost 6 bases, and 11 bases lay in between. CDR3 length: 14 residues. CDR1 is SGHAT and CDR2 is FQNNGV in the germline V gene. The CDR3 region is CASSLTIGTQPQHF. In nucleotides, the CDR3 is TGTGCCAGCAGCTTAACCATCGGAACTCAGCCCCAGCATTTT.

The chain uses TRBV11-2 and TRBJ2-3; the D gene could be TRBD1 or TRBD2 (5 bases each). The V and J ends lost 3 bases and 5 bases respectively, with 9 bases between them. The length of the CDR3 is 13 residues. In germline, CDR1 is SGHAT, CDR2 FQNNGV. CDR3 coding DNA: TGTGCCAGCAGCTTCGGGGCGCGAGATACGCAGTATTTT. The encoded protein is CASSFGARDTQYF.

The CDR3: CATSRVGVTNQPQHF. The CDR3 region has the DNA TGTGCCACCAGCAGAGTGGGGGTGACAAATCAGCCCCAGCATTTT. The chain links TRBV15 to TRBJ1-5; D possibly corresponds to TRBD1 (5 bases). The CDR3 is made up of 15 amino acids. Germline CDR1 and CDR2: LNHNV and YYDKDF (reference sequence). V lost 1 base, J lost 4 bases, and 11 bases lay in between.

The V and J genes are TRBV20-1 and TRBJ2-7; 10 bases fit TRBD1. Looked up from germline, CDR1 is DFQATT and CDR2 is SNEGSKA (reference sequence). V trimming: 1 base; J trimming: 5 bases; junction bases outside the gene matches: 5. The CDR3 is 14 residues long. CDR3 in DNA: TGCAGTGCTAGAGCGGACAGGGGGAGGGACGAGCAGTACTTC. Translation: CSARADRGRDEQYF.

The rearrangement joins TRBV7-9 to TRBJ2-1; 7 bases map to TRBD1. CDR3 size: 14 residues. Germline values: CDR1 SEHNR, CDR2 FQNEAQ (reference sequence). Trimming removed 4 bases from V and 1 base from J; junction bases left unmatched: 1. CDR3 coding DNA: TGTGCCAGCAGCTCGACAGGGTCCTACAATGAGCAGTTCTTC. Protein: CASSSTGSYNEQFF.

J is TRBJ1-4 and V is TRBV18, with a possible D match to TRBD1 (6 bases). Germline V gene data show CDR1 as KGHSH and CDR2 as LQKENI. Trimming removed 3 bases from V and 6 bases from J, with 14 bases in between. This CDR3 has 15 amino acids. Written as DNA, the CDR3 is TGTGCCAGCTCACCCGAGACAGGCCGTTATGAAAAACTGTTTTTT. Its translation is CASSPETGRYEKLFF. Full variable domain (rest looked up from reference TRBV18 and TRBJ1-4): NAGVMQNPRHLVRRRGQEARLRCSPMKGHSHVYWYRQLPEEGLKFMVYLQKENIIDESGMPKERFSAEFPKEGPSILRIQQVVRGDSAAYFCASSPETGRYEKLFFGSGTQLSVL.

CDR3 protein: CASSQRLGGTGEQYF. The DNA of the CDR3 is TGTGCCAGCAGCCAACGCCTAGGGGGGACGGGCGAGCAGTACTTC. The rearrangement uses TRBV4-2 and TRBJ2-7; D could derive from TRBD1 or TRBD2 (6 bases each). Between the trimmed V and J ends, which lost 2 bases and 6 bases, there was a span of 17 bases. The CDR3 runs 15 residues. From germline, CDR1 is LGHNA and CDR2 YNFKEQ.

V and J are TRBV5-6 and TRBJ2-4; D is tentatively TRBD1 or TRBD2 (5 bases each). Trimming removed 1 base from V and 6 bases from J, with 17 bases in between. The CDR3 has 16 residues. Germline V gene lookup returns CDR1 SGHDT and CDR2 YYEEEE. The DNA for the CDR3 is TGTGCCAGCAGCTTGAGGGCCGGGGCTTCGGGAAACATTCAGTACTTC. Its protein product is CASSLRAGASGNIQYF.

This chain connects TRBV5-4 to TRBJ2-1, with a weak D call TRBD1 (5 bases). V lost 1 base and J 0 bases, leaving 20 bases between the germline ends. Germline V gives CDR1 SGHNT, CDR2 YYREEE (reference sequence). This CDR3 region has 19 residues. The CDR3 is CASSLKFRVRVSSYNEQFF. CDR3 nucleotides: TGTGCCAGCAGCTTGAAGTTCAGGGTACGAGTTAGCTCCTACAATGAGCAGTTCTTC.

The CDR3 sequence: CASSYSVGQGAGNQPQHF. The DNA for the CDR3 is TGTGCCAGCAGTTACTCTGTGGGACAGGGGGCAGGCAATCAGCCCCAGCATTTT. The gene calls are TRBV6-5 and TRBJ1-5; 12 bases align to TRBD1. V lost 0 bases to trimming and J lost 2 bases; unmatched junction nucleotides: 5. The germline V gene has CDR1 MNHEY and CDR2 SVGAGI. The CDR3 covers 18 residues.

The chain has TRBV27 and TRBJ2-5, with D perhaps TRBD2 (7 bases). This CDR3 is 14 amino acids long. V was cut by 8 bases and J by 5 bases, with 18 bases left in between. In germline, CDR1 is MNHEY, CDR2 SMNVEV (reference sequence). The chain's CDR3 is CASGPGGPWETQYF. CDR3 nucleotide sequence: TGTGCCAGCGGGCCCGGGGGGCCATGGGAGACCCAGTACTTC.

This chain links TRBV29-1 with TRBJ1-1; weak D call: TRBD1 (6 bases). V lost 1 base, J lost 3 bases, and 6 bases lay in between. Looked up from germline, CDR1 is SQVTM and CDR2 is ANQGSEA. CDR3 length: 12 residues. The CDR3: CSVEAGDTEAFF. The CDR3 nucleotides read TGCAGCGTTGAAGCAGGGGACACTGAAGCTTTCTTT. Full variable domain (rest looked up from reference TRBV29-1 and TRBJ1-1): SAVISQKPSRDICQRGTSLTIQCQVDSQVTMMFWYRQQPGQSLTLIATANQGSEATYESGFVIDKFPISRPNLTFSTLTVSNMSPEDSSIYLCSVEAGDTEAFFGQGTRLTVV.

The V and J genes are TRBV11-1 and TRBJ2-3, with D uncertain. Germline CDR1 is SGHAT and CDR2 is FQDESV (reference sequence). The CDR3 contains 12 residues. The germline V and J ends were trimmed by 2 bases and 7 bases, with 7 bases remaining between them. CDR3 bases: TGTGCCAGCAGCTTACCATTTAATACGCAGTATTTT. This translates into CASSLPFNTQYF.

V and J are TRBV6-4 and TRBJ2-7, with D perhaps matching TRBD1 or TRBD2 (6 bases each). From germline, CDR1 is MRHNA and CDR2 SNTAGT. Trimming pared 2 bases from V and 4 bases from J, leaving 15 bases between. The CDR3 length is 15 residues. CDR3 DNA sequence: TGTGCCAGCAGTGACGGCTGGGGGGCAGGTTACGAGCAGTACTTC. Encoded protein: CASSDGWGAGYEQYF.

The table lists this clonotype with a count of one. CDR3 coding DNA: TGTGCCAGCAGCTCCAGCGGGGGGTACTACAATGAGCAGTTCTTC. This encodes CASSSSGGYYNEQFF. The V gene is TRBV7-8, the J gene TRBJ2-1; 9 bases are shared with TRBD2. The CDR3 consists of 15 residues. CDR1 and CDR2 from the germline V gene are SGHVS and FQNEAQ. The junction had 4 bases not matched to a gene; V was cut back by 4 bases and J by 3 bases.

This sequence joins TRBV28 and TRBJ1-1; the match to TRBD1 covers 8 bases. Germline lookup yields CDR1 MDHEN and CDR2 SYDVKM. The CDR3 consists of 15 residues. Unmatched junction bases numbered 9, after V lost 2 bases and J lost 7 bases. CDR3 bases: TGTGCCAGCAGTTTAGGTGGGGACAGGTATAATGAAGCTTTCTTT. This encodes CASSLGGDRYNEAFF.

The DNA of the CDR3 is TGTGCCAGCAGTTCCTACGGGACTAGCGGGGCAGATACGCAGTATTTT. Translating it yields CASSSYGTSGADTQYF. The rearrangement uses TRBV27 and TRBJ2-3; 13 nucleotides match TRBD2. V was pared by 4 bases and J by 4 bases, with 5 bases of the junction left unmatched. This CDR3 is built from 16 residues. Germline values: CDR1 MNHEY, CDR2 SMNVEV (reference sequence).

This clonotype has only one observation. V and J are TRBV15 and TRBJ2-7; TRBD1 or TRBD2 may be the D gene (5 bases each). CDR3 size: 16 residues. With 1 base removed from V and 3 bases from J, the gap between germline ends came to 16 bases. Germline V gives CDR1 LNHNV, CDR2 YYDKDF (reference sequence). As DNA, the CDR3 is TGTGCCACCAGCAGAGGTGAGGGGTACAGCGGCTACGAGCAGTACTTC. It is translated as CATSRGEGYSGYEQYF.

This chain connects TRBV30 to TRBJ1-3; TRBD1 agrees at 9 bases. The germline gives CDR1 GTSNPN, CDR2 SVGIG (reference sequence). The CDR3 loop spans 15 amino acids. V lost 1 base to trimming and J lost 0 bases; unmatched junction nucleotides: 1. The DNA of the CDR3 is TGTGCCTGGAGTGAGGGACAGGGCTCTGGAAACACCATATATTTT. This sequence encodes CAWSEGQGSGNTIYF.